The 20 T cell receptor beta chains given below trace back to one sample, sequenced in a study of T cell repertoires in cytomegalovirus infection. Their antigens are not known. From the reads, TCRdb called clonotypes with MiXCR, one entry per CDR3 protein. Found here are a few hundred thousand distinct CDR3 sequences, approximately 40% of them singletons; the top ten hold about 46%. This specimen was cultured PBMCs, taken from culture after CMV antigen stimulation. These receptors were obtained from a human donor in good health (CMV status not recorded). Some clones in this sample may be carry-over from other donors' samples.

DNA for the CDR3: TGTGCCAGCAGTGCCAGCCCCGAGACAGAGACCCAGTACTTC. Protein sequence: CASSASPETETQYF. This sequence joins TRBV2 and TRBJ2-5; D unclear. Trimming took 4 bases from V and 4 from J, leaving 13 bases between them. The germline V gene has CDR1 SNHLY and CDR2 FYNNEI. This CDR3 has 14 residues. The variable domain in full, with the rest retrieved from reference TRBV2 and TRBJ2-5, is EPEVTQTPSHQVTQMGQEVILRCVPISNHLYFYWYRQILGQKVEFLVSFYNNEISEKSEIFDDQFSVERPDGSNFTLKIRSTKLEDSAMYFCASSASPETETQYFGPGTRLLVL.

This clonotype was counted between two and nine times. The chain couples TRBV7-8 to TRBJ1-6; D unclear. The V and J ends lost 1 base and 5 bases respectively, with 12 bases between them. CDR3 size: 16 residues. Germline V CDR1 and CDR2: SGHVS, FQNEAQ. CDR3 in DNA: TGTGCCAGCAGCTTAGTTTCCCTAGAAGATAATTCACCCCTCCACTTT. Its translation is CASSLVSLEDNSPLHF.

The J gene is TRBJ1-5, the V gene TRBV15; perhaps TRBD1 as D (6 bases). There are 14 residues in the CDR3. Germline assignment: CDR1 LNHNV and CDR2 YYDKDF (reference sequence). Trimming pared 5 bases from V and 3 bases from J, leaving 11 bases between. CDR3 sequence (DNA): TGTGCCACCAGCGCCGGACAGACCAATCAGCCCCAGCATTTT. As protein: CATSAGQTNQPQHF.

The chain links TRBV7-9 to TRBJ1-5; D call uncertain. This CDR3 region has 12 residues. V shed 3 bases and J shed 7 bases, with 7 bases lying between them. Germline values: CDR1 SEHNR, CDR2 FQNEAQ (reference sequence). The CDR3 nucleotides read TGTGCCAGCAGCTTTCGGGAGCAGCCCCAGCATTTT. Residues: CASSFREQPQHF.

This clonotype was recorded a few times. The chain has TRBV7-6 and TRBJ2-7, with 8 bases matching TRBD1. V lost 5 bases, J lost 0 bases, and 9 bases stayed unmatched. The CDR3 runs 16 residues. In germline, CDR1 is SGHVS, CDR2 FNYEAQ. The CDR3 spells CASSPQGTGSSYEQYF. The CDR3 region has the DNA TGTGCCAGCAGCCCCCAAGGGACAGGCAGCTCCTACGAGCAGTACTTC.

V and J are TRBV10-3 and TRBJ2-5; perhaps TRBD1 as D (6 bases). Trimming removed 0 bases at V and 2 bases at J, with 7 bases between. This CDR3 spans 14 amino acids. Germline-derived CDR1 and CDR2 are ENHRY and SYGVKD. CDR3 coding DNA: TGTGCCATCAGTGAGTCGAGGGGGCAAGAGACCCAGTACTTC. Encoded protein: CAISESRGQETQYF.

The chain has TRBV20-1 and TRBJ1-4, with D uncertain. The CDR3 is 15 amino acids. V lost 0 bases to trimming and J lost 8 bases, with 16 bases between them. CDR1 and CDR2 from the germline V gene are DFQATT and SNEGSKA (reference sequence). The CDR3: CSARDQRRFGEKLFF. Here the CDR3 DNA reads TGCAGTGCTAGAGATCAACGGAGATTCGGGGAAAAACTGTTTTTT.

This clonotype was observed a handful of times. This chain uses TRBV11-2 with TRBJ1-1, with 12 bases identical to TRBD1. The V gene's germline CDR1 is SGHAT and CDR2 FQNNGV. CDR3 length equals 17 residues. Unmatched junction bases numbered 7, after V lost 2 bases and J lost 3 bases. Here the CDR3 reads CASSLRGTGGFYTEAFF. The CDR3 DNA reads TGTGCCAGCAGCTTAAGAGGGACAGGGGGCTTCTACACTGAAGCTTTCTTT.

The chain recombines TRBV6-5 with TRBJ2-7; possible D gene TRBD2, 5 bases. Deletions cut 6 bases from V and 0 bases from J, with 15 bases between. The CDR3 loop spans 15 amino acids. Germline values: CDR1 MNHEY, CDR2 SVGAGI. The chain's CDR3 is CASSVPGGPSYEQYF. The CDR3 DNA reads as TGTGCCAGCAGCGTCCCTGGCGGGCCCTCCTACGAGCAGTACTTC.

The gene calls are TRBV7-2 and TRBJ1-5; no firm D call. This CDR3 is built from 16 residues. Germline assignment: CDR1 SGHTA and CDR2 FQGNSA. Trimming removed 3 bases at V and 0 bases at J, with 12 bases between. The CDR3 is CASSLLGSNSNQPQHF. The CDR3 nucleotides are TGTGCCAGCAGCTTGCTAGGGTCCAATAGCAATCAGCCCCAGCATTTT.

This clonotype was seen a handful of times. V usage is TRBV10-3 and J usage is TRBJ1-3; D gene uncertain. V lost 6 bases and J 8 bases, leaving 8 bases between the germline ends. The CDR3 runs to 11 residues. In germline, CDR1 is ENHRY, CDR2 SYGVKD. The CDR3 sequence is CAIRDEYTIYF. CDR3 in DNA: TGTGCCATCAGAGATGAATACACCATATATTTT.

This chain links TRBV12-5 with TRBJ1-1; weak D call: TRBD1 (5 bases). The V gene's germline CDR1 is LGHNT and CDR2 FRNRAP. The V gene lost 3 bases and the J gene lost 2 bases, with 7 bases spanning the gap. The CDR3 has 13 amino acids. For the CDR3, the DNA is TGTGCTAGTGGTTTCAGGGAAAACACTGAAGCTTTCTTT. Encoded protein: CASGFRENTEAFF.

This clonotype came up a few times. The CDR3 protein is CASSLGTTNQETQYF. In DNA, the CDR3 is TGTGCCAGCAGCTTGGGTACCACAAACCAAGAGACCCAGTACTTC. The chain has TRBV7-6 and TRBJ2-5, with D hard to call. This CDR3 spans 15 amino acids. The germline V gene encodes CDR1 SGHVS and CDR2 FNYEAQ. Trimming left V 3 bases short and J 0 bases short, with 11 bases between. Full variable domain (rest looked up from reference TRBV7-6 and TRBJ2-5): GAGVSQSPRYKVTKRGQDVALRCDPISGHVSLYWYRQALGQGPEFLTYFNYEAQQDKSGLPNDRFSAERPEGSISTLTIQRTEQRDSAMYRCASSLGTTNQETQYFGPGTRLLVL.

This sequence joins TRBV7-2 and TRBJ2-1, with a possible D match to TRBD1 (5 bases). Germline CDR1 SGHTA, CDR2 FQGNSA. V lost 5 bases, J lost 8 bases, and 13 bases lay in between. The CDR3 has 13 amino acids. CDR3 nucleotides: TGTGCCAGCAGCGGGGCGGATAGAGATGAGCAGTTCTTC. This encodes CASSGADRDEQFF.

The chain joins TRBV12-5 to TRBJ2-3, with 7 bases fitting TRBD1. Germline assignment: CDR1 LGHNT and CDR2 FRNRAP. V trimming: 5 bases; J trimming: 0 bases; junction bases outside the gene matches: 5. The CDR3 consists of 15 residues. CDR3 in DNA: TGTGCTAGTGGTGGGGGACAGACTAGCACAGATACGCAGTATTTT. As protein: CASGGGQTSTDTQYF.

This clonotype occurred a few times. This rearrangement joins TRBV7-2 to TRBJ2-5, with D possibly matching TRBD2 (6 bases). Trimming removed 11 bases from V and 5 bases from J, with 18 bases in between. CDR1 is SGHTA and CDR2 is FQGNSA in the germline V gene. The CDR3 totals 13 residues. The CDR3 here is CASSRWLAETQYF. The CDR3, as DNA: TGTGCCTCCTCCCGGTGGCTAGCGGAGACCCAGTACTTC.

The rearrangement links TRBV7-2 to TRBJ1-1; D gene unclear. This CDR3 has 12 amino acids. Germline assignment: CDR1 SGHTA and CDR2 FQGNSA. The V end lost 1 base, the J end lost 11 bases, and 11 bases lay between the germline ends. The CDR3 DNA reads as TGTGCCAGCAGCTTAGTACGGGGAGCGGCTTTCTTT. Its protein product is CASSLVRGAAFF.

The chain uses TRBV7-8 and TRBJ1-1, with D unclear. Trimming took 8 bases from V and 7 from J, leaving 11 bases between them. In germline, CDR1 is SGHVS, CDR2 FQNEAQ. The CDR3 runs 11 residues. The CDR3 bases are TGTGCCAGCGGCCTAAGAGGTGAAGCTTTCTTT. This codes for CASGLRGEAFF.

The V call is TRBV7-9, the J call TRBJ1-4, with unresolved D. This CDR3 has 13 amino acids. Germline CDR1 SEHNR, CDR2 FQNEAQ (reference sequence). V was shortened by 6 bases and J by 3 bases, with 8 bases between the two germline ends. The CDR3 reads CASRRRANEKLFF. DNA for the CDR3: TGTGCCAGCAGGAGGAGGGCTAATGAAAAACTGTTTTTT.

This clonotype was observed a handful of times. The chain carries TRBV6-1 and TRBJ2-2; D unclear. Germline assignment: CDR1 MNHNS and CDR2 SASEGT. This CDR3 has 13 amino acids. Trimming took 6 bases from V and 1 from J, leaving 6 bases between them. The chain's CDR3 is CASRRENTGELFF. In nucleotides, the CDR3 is TGTGCCAGCAGGCGTGAGAACACCGGGGAGCTGTTTTTT.